This T cell receptor (beta chain) was identified in a study of early T cells in non-severe SARS-CoV-2 infection. Background on the study: Bulk RNA from unsorted whole blood was sequenced; chains were unpaired.

TCRdb recomputed calls from the 5' RACE reads with MiXCR, one row per CDR3 protein. The repertoire includes tens of thousands of distinct CDR3 sequences, around 10% of them detected once, and around 9.6% sits in the top ten. This clonotype appeared a few times. Its matching antigen is unknown. Germline values: CDR1 WSHSY, CDR2 SAAADI. The CDR3 has 12 residues. V lost 1 base and J 5 bases, leaving 5 bases between the germline ends. Study-wide findings and caveats: VDJdb-based matching was biased toward anti-spike CD8 responses and missed private and CD4 specificities.

This sequence joins TRBV10-2 and TRBJ2-5, with TRBD1 as a possible D gene (5 bases). The source is an adult who was a healthcare worker with PCR-confirmed SARS-CoV-2 infection or an uninfected control (not recorded which). Sequences were obtained from whole blood. The CDR3 reads CASSEYRETQYF. For the CDR3, the DNA is TGCGCCAGCAGTGAGTACAGGGAGACCCAGTACTTC.